Listed below are T cell receptor beta chains from one sample, sequenced in a study of blood T cell repertoires in COVID-19. The table came from immunoSEQ multiplex PCR; TCRdb's copy has only in-frame clones and leaves some out. The sample carries 82,000 or so clones, approximately 90% recorded once. Sequencing used PBMCs or T cells enriched from blood (not recorded which). These receptors were collected from a woman aged 45-59 years with acute COVID-19. Both conserved end residues are part of each CDR3. The D gene is left open where the match is weak. For some rows the clone size is stated as once, few or many, or as a class when expanded; others skip it.

V: TRBV10-2; J: TRBJ1-6; D: .; size: .; CDR3: CASSETSGNSPLHF; DNA: TGCGCCAGCAGTGAGACGTCAGGGAATTCACCCCTCCACTTT
V: TRBV5-1; J: TRBJ1-1; D: TRBD1; size: .; CDR3: CASSMTGGVGPEAFF; DNA: TGCGCCAGCAGCATGACAGGGGGGGTAGGACCTGAAGCTTTCTTT
V: TRBV4-1; J: TRBJ1-1; D: .; size: .; CDR3: CASSHALSGKNTEAFF; DNA: TGCGCCAGCAGCCATGCCCTCTCAGGGAAGAACACTGAAGCTTTCTTT
V: TRBV19; J: TRBJ2-2; D: TRBD2; size: .; CDR3: CASSRREGLGTGELFF; DNA: TGTGCCAGTAGTAGACGGGAGGGCCTTGGCACCGGGGAGCTGTTTTTT
V: TRBV4-3; J: TRBJ2-7; D: .; size: .; CDR3: CASSQDSGSYEQYF; DNA: TGCGCCAGCAGCCAAGATAGCGGCTCCTACGAGCAGTACTTC
V: TRBV5-4; J: TRBJ2-1; D: TRBD2; size: once; CDR3: CASSLSGRRYNEQFF; DNA: TGTGCCAGCAGCCTGAGCGGGAGGCGGTACAATGAGCAGTTCTTC
V: TRBV5-1; J: TRBJ2-3; D: TRBD2; size: .; CDR3: CASSAVSGRWEDTQYF; DNA: TGCGCCAGCAGCGCGGTAAGCGGGAGGTGGGAAGATACGCAGTATTTT
V: TRBV5-1; J: TRBJ2-2; D: .; size: .; CDR3: CASSTGQFGGELFF; DNA: TGCGCCAGCAGCACAGGACAATTTGGCGGGGAGCTGTTTTTT
V: TRBV7-9; J: TRBJ2-7; D: .; size: few; CDR3: CASSLQAGTYEQYF; DNA: TGTGCCAGCAGCTTACAAGCAGGGACCTACGAGCAGTACTTC
V: TRBV4-3; J: TRBJ2-1; D: TRBD2; size: few; CDR3: CASSETSASYNEQFF; DNA: TGCGCCAGCTCAGAGACTAGCGCCAGCTACAATGAGCAGTTCTTC
V: TRBV30; J: TRBJ2-5; D: TRBD2; size: .; CDR3: CAWSVLAEETQYF; DNA: TGTGCCTGGAGTGTACTAGCGGAAGAGACCCAGTACTTC
V: TRBV5-4; J: TRBJ2-5; D: .; size: .; CDR3: CASTTTSRGQETQYF; DNA: TGTGCCAGCACTACTACGAGTCGGGGTCAAGAGACCCAGTACTTC
V: TRBV29-1; J: TRBJ2-5; D: .; size: .; CDR3: CSVESQGLVETQYF; DNA: TGCAGCGTTGAAAGCCAGGGCTTGGTGGAGACCCAGTACTTC
V: TRBV24-1; J: TRBJ2-2; D: TRBD2; size: .; CDR3: CATSDLTGLDSGELFF; DNA: TGTGCCACCAGTGATTTAACGGGACTAGACTCCGGGGAGCTGTTTTTT
V: TRBV29-1; J: TRBJ1-2; D: TRBD1; size: .; CDR3: CSARTGEGYTF; DNA: TGCAGCGCTAGGACAGGGGAAGGCTACACCTTC
V: TRBV5-1; J: TRBJ2-2; D: TRBD1; size: .; CDR3: CASSLRQLPTGGITGELFF; DNA: TGCGCCAGCAGCTTGCGCCAACTGCCGACAGGGGGTATCACCGGGGAGCTGTTTTTT
V: TRBV6-1; J: TRBJ2-7; D: .; size: .; CDR3: CASMESSSYEQYF; DNA: TGTGCCAGCATGGAGTCGAGCTCCTACGAGCAGTACTTC
V: TRBV6-1; J: TRBJ1-5; D: .; size: .; CDR3: CASSEERADSNQPQHF; DNA: TGTGCCAGCAGTGAAGAGCGGGCTGATAGCAATCAGCCCCAGCATTTT
V: TRBV3-1/TRBV3-2; J: TRBJ1-3; D: .; size: .; CDR3: CASSLTGFSGNTIYF; DNA: TGTGCCAGCAGCCTCACAGGGTTCTCTGGAAACACCATATATTTT
V: TRBV19; J: TRBJ2-1; D: TRBD2; size: few; CDR3: CASSTETSGSNPDNEQFF; DNA: TGTGCCAGTAGTACAGAGACTAGCGGGAGTAATCCCGACAATGAGCAGTTCTTC
V: TRBV3-1/TRBV3-2; J: TRBJ1-6; D: .; size: .; CDR3: CASSLGQNNSPLHF; DNA: TGTGCCAGCAGCCTGGGACAAAATAATTCACCCCTCCACTTT
V: TRBV4-3; J: TRBJ1-3; D: .; size: few; CDR3: CASSQTGSGNTIYF; DNA: TGCGCCAGCAGCCAAACAGGCTCTGGAAACACCATATATTTT
V: TRBV7-6; J: TRBJ2-7; D: TRBD2; size: few; CDR3: CASGSGTGGANYEQYF; DNA: TGTGCCAGCGGGTCAGGGACGGGAGGAGCAAACTACGAGCAGTACTTC
V: TRBV11-2; J: TRBJ2-1; D: TRBD2; size: few; CDR3: CASSLDRGVSGSYNEQFF; DNA: TGTGCCAGCAGCTTAGATCGGGGGGTTTCGGGCTCCTACAATGAGCAGTTCTTC
V: TRBV10-3; J: TRBJ1-4; D: TRBD1; size: .; CDR3: CAIRPGDSLNEKLFF; DNA: TGTGCCATCAGGCCTGGGGACAGCCTGAATGAAAAACTGTTTTTT
V: TRBV2; J: TRBJ2-3; D: TRBD2; size: .; CDR3: CASSESLAGASTDTQYF; DNA: TGTGCCAGCAGTGAGAGTCTAGCGGGAGCCTCCACAGATACGCAGTATTTT
V: TRBV6-5; J: TRBJ2-7; D: .; size: .; CDR3: CASSYQRGYEQYF; DNA: TGTGCCAGCAGTTACCAACGAGGATACGAGCAGTACTTC
V: TRBV5-1; J: TRBJ2-1; D: TRBD2; size: .; CDR3: CASSPELSGSSYNEQFF; DNA: TGCGCCAGCAGCCCTGAATTAAGCGGGAGTTCCTACAATGAGCAGTTCTTC
V: TRBV27; J: TRBJ2-1; D: .; size: .; CDR3: CASSLNPSYNEQFF; DNA: TGTGCCAGCAGTTTAAACCCTAGTTACAATGAGCAGTTCTTC
V: TRBV6-5; J: TRBJ2-7; D: TRBD1; size: few; CDR3: CASSHTIQGDYEQYF; DNA: TGTGCCAGCAGTCACACAATACAGGGGGACTACGAGCAGTACTTC
V: TRBV19; J: TRBJ1-5; D: .; size: .; CDR3: CASSKDSAGVRNQPQHF; DNA: TGTGCCAGTAGTAAGGACAGTGCTGGGGTACGCAATCAGCCCCAGCATTTT
V: TRBV4-1; J: TRBJ2-7; D: .; size: few; CDR3: CASRPHPQGMGYEQYF; DNA: TGCGCCAGCAGGCCCCACCCTCAGGGAATGGGCTACGAGCAGTACTTC
V: TRBV14; J: TRBJ1-1; D: .; size: .; CDR3: CASRLQDLNTEAFF; DNA: TGTGCCAGCAGACTTCAGGACTTGAACACTGAAGCTTTCTTT
V: TRBV29-1; J: TRBJ2-7; D: TRBD1; size: .; CDR3: CSVGTGEVEQYF; DNA: TGCAGCGTAGGGACAGGGGAAGTCGAGCAGTACTTC
V: TRBV4-3; J: TRBJ1-3; D: .; size: .; CDR3: CASSQGAGSGGNTIYF; DNA: TGCGCCAGCAGCCAAGGGGCCGGTTCGGGGGGAAACACCATATATTTT
V: TRBV11-3; J: TRBJ2-7; D: TRBD1; size: .; CDR3: CASSLAGGFSSYEQYF; DNA: TGTGCCAGCAGCTTAGCAGGGGGCTTTAGCTCCTACGAGCAGTACTTC
V: TRBV27; J: TRBJ2-6; D: TRBD1; size: .; CDR3: CASSQDRAGANVLTF; DNA: TGTGCCAGCAGTCAGGACAGGGCTGGGGCCAACGTCCTGACTTTC
V: TRBV19; J: TRBJ1-2; D: TRBD1; size: .; CDR3: CASSTSWTGGAGDYGYTF; DNA: TGTGCCAGTAGTACCTCGTGGACAGGGGGCGCGGGGGACTATGGCTACACCTTC
V: TRBV2; J: TRBJ1-5; D: .; size: .; CDR3: CASSEAPRNQPQHF; DNA: TGTGCCAGCAGTGAAGCACCGCGGAATCAGCCCCAGCATTTT
V: TRBV19; J: TRBJ2-1; D: TRBD2; size: .; CDR3: CASRQLAGGRNEQFF; DNA: TGTGCCAGTAGACAACTAGCGGGAGGACGCAATGAGCAGTTCTTC
V: TRBV7-6; J: TRBJ2-1; D: TRBD2; size: .; CDR3: CASSLDTGTSGRAGYNEQFF; DNA: TGTGCCAGCAGCTTAGACACCGGGACTAGCGGGAGGGCCGGGTACAATGAGCAGTTCTTC
V: TRBV7-8; J: TRBJ1-2; D: .; size: .; CDR3: CASSSRYDYGYTF; DNA: TGTGCCAGCAGCTCTCGGTATGACTATGGCTACACCTTC
V: TRBV5-1; J: TRBJ2-7; D: TRBD1; size: .; CDR3: CASSVGGTGREQYF; DNA: TGCGCCAGCAGCGTGGGAGGGACAGGGAGGGAGCAGTACTTC
V: TRBV7-9; J: TRBJ1-2; D: TRBD1; size: .; CDR3: CASSRGQGIGGYTF; DNA: TGTGCCAGCAGCCGGGGACAGGGGATTGGAGGCTACACCTTC
V: TRBV2; J: TRBJ1-5; D: .; size: .; CDR3: CASTKMEDRGSQHF; DNA: TGTGCCAGCACCAAGATGGAGGACCGAGGGTCCCAGCATTTT
V: TRBV7-9; J: TRBJ2-3; D: .; size: .; CDR3: CASSFRGTDTQYF; DNA: TGTGCCAGCAGCTTTCGGGGCACAGATACGCAGTATTTT
V: TRBV19; J: TRBJ1-5; D: .; size: few; CDR3: CATGGGSSQPQHF; DNA: TGTGCCACCGGGGGGGGCTCTAGTCAGCCCCAGCATTTT
V: TRBV18; J: TRBJ1-4; D: TRBD1; size: .; CDR3: CASSPGTATNEKLFF; DNA: TGTGCCAGCTCACCAGGGACAGCAACTAATGAAAAACTGTTTTTT
V: TRBV6-5; J: TRBJ2-7; D: .; size: .; CDR3: CASSYSGDEQYF; DNA: TGTGCCAGCAGTTACTCAGGGGACGAGCAGTACTTC
V: TRBV24-1; J: TRBJ1-2; D: .; size: .; CDR3: CATSGDSSASGYTF; DNA: TGTGCCACCAGTGGAGACAGCTCAGCTAGTGGCTACACCTTC
V: TRBV6-5; J: TRBJ2-7; D: .; size: .; CDR3: CASSYSAGSSYEQYF; DNA: TGTGCCAGCAGTTACTCGGCGGGGAGCTCCTACGAGCAGTACTTC
V: TRBV7-2; J: TRBJ2-1; D: .; size: few; CDR3: CASSSSGTSYNEQFF; DNA: TGTGCCAGCAGCTCGAGCGGAACCTCCTACAATGAGCAGTTCTTC
V: TRBV2; J: TRBJ2-1; D: .; size: .; CDR3: CASSVRDNEQFF; DNA: TGTGCCAGCAGTGTGAGGGACAATGAGCAGTTCTTC
V: TRBV29-1; J: TRBJ2-1; D: TRBD2; size: .; CDR3: CSVAGGPTEQFF; DNA: TGCAGCGTTGCGGGAGGGCCTACTGAGCAGTTCTTC
V: TRBV30; J: TRBJ2-7; D: TRBD1; size: .; CDR3: CAWSVRTGGEQYF; DNA: TGTGCCTGGAGTGTAAGGACAGGGGGCGAGCAGTACTTC
V: TRBV5-1; J: TRBJ2-3; D: TRBD2; size: .; CDR3: CASSSGLAGGGDTQYF; DNA: TGCGCCAGCAGCTCGGGACTAGCGGGGGGCGGAGATACGCAGTATTTT
V: TRBV5-1; J: TRBJ2-7; D: TRBD2; size: .; CDR3: CASSPLAGDEQYF; DNA: TGCGCCAGCAGCCCCTTAGCGGGAGACGAGCAGTACTTC